This T cell receptor (beta chain) originates from a study of T cell clones after liver transplantation (dated by TCRdb to the late 2010s). In terms of the full investigation: Samples were obtained from ITN030ST, a randomized trial in which withdrawal of immunosuppression was attempted within 2 years of liver transplantation. After a pre-transplant mixed lymphocyte reaction, TCRbeta sequencing was used to pinpoint donor-reactive T cell clones, which were subsequently tracked in post-transplant blood. As an antigen-independent comparator for donor-reactive sequences, third party-reactive TCRbeta sequences were also identified from pre-transplant MLRs. Of the eight recipients, a few were HCV-positive, while the remaining recipients had been transplanted for non-autoimmune, non-viral indications. Subjects received no induction therapy and standard immunosuppression until randomization at 12-24 months post-transplant. To count as tolerant, a recipient had to stay completely off immunosuppression for at least one year without liver enzymes climbing beyond twice the upper limit of normal. Blood samples were taken pre-transplant, pre-randomization before withdrawal, and post-randomization after full withdrawal or failed withdrawal. The study cohort included 8 liver transplant recipients, of whom 3 were classified as tolerant and 5 as non-tolerant. The study at large found these results: After accounting for repertoire turnover, donor-reactive detection was significantly reduced in 7 of 8 subjects for CD4 and 8 of 8 for CD8. The conclusions were considered preliminary, being limited by small, heterogeneous patient numbers and non-standardized post-transplant time points. A significant post-transplant decrease in circulating donor-reactive CD4 TCRbeta sequences was observed in most of the 8 subjects, irrespective of tolerance or HCV status. In a couple of subjects, low numbers of available donor cells limited the measurable donor-reactive repertoire. Donor-reactive sequences declined more than third party-reactive ones, suggesting partial antigen-specific deletion unrelated to withdrawal success. Because no allograft tissue specimens were available, donor-reactive T cells may have migrated into the graft instead of being deleted.

Cut back by 5 bases and 2 bases, the V and J ends lie 16 bases apart. As encoded in the germline V gene (reference sequence), CDR1 is MNHEY while CDR2 is SMNVEV. The CDR3, cysteine through phenylalanine, is 15 amino acids long. CDR3 DNA is the only sequence kept; it has 45 bases, read in frame from the first base. With regard to this clone: Its antigen is unknown. The sample holds no much larger clone one base away, and base qualities are not on file.

Thawed unstimulated PBMCs were stained for CD3, CD4 and CD8 and FACS-sorted into CD3+CD4+ and CD3+CD8+ populations. Randomization to immunosuppression withdrawal applied to every one of the 8 studied subjects. Genomic DNA was isolated with the Qiagen DNeasy Blood and Tissue Kit. Frozen genomic DNA underwent high-throughput TCRbeta CDR3 sequencing by immunoSEQ, including PCR amplification, mapping, bias correction and internal controls. For the original study's pipeline: Productive rearrangements were kept, and unique TCRbeta sequences were defined by CDR3 nucleotide sequence plus V and J gene. For classification of a sequence as donor-reactive, at least 5-fold expansion in CFSE-low cells relative to unstimulated pre-transplant cells and a frequency of at least 0.01% were required. To ensure at least 90% detection power, minimum frequency thresholds were set for each subject based on that subject's lowest-template unstimulated sample. Jensen-Shannon divergence between the top 1000 TCRbeta sequences after and before transplant was used to measure repertoire turnover. Changes in detection of donor-reactive sequences were assessed with two-sided Fisher's exact tests. Sourced from immuneACCESS, this table was stored by TCRdb with only in-frame sequences that have V and J called. A share of the clones is absent; for the studies checked, an unresolved V gene accounts for under half, and the remainder has no known explanation. V, J and clone size derive from that table, while D and trimming were established from the DNA sequence. Present in this sample are about 15,000 clones, more than 65% of which were seen just once. The ten largest clones add up to about 28% of the sample.

The starting material was CD8+ T cells from blood, obtained around 49 months after liver transplant. The receptor comes from a human patient who received a liver transplant. After a transplant, not all T cells may be the patient's own; some may come from the graft donor. In this chain, TRBV27 is recombined with TRBJ2-7; no D gene call is confident. The nucleotide sequence reads TGTGCCAGCAGTCCATCCGGCATCTCGCCCTACGAGCAGTACTTC. This encodes CASSPSGISPYEQYF.